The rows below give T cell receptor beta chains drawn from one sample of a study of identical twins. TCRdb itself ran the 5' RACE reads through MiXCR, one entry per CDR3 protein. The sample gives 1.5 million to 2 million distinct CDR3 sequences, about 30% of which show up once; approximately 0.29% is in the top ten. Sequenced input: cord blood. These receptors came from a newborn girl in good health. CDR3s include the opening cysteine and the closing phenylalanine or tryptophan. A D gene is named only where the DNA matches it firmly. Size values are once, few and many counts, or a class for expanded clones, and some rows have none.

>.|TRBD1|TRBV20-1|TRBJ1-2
CSASSGQGAGYTF
TGCAGTGCTAGTTCGGGACAGGGGGCAGGCTACACCTTC
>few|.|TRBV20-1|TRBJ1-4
CSARRTNEKLFF
TGCAGTGCCCGACGGACTAATGAAAAACTGTTTTTT
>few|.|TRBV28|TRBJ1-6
CASSLALVKLGGSYNSPLHF
TGTGCCAGCAGTTTAGCCCTTGTCAAGCTTGGGGGCTCCTATAATTCACCCCTCCACTTT
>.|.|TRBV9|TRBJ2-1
CASSPDPSAAYSYEQFF
TGTGCCAGCAGCCCCGACCCCTCAGCGGCGTACTCCTACGAGCAGTTCTTC
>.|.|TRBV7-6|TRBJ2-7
CASSSYAGSYEQYF
TGTGCCAGCAGCTCCTATGCCGGGAGCTACGAGCAGTACTTC
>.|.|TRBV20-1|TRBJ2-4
CSADSTLAKNIQYF
TGCAGTGCTGACAGCACTCTAGCCAAAAACATTCAGTACTTC
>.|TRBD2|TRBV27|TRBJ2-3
CASSPTGLAVTNTQYF
TGTGCCAGCAGTCCGACAGGACTAGCGGTCACGAATACGCAGTATTTT
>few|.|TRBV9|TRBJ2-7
CASSAAPYPYEQYF
TGTGCCAGCAGCGCCGCCCCTTATCCCTACGAGCAGTACTTC
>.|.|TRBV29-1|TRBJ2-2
CSVLAPPTGELFF
TGCAGCGTACTAGCTCCGCCGACCGGGGAGCTGTTTTTT
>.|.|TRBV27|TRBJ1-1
CASMNTEAFF
TGTGCCAGTATGAACACTGAAGCTTTCTTT
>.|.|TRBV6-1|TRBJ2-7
CASSEPGAYYEQYF
TGTGCCAGCAGTGAACCGGGAGCCTACTACGAGCAGTACTTC
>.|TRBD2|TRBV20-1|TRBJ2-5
CSARDPSSGSETQYF
TGCAGTGCTAGAGACCCTTCTAGCGGGAGTGAGACCCAGTACTTC
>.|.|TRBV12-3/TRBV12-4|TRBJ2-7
CASSPLRAQYNEQYF
TGTGCCAGCAGTCCCCTCCGGGCACAATACAATGAGCAGTACTTC
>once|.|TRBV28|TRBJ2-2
CASSFERELGELFF
TGTGCCAGCAGTTTCGAACGGGAGCTCGGGGAGCTGTTTTTT
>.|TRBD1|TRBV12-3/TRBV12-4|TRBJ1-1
CASSFRYTGVMNTEAFF
TGTGCCAGCAGCTTCCGTTATACAGGGGTCATGAACACTGAAGCTTTCTTT
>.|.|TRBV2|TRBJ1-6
CASSDRESPSPLHF
TGTGCCAGCAGTGACAGGGAAAGCCCTTCACCCCTCCACTTT
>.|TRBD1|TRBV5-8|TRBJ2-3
CASSSGQGYTDTQYF
TGTGCCAGCAGCTCCGGACAGGGGTACACAGATACGCAGTATTTT
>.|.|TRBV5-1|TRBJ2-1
CASTLRDRPNNEQFF
TGCGCCAGCACGCTCCGGGACCGCCCCAACAATGAGCAGTTCTTC
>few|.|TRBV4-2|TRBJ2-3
CASSPMWGGRAYLTDTQYF
TGTGCCAGCAGCCCCATGTGGGGAGGCAGGGCTTACCTCACAGATACGCAGTATTTT
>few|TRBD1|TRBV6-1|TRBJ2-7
CASSEKDRLYEQYF
TGTGCCAGCAGTGAAAAGGACAGGTTATACGAGCAGTACTTC
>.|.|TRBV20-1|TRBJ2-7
CSAPKTALISYEQYF
TGCAGTGCTCCAAAGACTGCCTTAATCTCCTACGAGCAGTACTTC
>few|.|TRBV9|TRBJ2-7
CASSVVPTGSYEQYF
TGTGCCAGCAGCGTAGTCCCGACTGGCTCCTACGAGCAGTACTTC
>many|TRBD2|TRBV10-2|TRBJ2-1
CASSLAGTSGVNEQFF
TGCGCCAGCAGTCTTGCCGGGACTAGCGGGGTGAATGAGCAGTTCTTC
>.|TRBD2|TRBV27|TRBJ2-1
CASSSWTSPYNEQFF
TGTGCCAGCAGTTCCTGGACTAGCCCCTACAATGAGCAGTTCTTC
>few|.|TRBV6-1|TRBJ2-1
CASSETRVEQFF
TGTGCCAGCAGTGAAACTAGAGTTGAGCAGTTCTTC
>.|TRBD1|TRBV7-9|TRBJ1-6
CASSLGSDRYNSPPHF
TGTGCCAGCAGCTTAGGGTCGGACAGGTATAATTCACCCCCCCACTTT
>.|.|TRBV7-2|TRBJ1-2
CASSLAAGEDGYTF
TGTGCCAGCAGCTTAGCCGCCGGGGAGGATGGCTACACCTTC
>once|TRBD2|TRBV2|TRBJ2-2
CASRLSSGATGELFF
TGTGCCAGCAGACTATCTAGCGGGGCGACCGGGGAGCTGTTTTTT
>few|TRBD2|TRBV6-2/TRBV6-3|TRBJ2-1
CASRWTSGRAYNEQFF
TGTGCCAGCAGGTGGACTAGCGGGAGGGCCTACAATGAGCAGTTCTTC
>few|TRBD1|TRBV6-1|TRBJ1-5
CASARGQVNQPQHF
TGTGCCAGCGCCAGGGGGCAGGTCAATCAGCCCCAGCATTTT
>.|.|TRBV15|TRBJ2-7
CATSSYTTYEQYF
TGTGCCACCAGCAGTTACACAACCTACGAGCAGTACTTC
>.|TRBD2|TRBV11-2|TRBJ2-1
CASSSRAGALLLNEQFF
TGTGCCAGCAGCTCCCGAGCGGGGGCCCTGCTACTCAATGAGCAGTTCTTC
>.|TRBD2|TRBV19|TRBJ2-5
CASKQLAGGGETQYF
TGTGCCAGTAAGCAATTAGCGGGAGGTGGAGAGACCCAGTACTTC
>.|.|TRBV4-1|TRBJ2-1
CASSLGGRKDEQFF
TGCGCCAGCAGCCTGGGGGGCAGAAAGGATGAGCAGTTCTTC
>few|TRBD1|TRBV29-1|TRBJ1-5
CSVKDRDQPQHF
TGCAGCGTCAAGGACAGGGACCAGCCCCAGCATTTT
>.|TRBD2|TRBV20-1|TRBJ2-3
CSATPTSGRTDTQYF
TGCAGTGCTACCCCGACTAGCGGGAGAACAGATACGCAGTATTTT
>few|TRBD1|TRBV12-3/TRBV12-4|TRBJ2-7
CASSWDRLYEQYF
TGTGCCAGCAGTTGGGACAGACTCTACGAGCAGTACTTC
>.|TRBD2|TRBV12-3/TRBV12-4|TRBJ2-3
CASTLRWLAGADTDTQYF
TGTGCCAGCACCTTACGGTGGCTAGCGGGGGCCGACACAGATACGCAGTATTTT
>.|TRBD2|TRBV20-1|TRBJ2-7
CSARALAGFSYNEQYF
TGCAGTGCTAGGGCTCTAGCGGGGTTCTCCTACAATGAGCAGTACTTC
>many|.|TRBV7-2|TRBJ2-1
CASSFWDGNEQFF
TGTGCCAGCAGCTTCTGGGACGGCAATGAGCAGTTCTTC